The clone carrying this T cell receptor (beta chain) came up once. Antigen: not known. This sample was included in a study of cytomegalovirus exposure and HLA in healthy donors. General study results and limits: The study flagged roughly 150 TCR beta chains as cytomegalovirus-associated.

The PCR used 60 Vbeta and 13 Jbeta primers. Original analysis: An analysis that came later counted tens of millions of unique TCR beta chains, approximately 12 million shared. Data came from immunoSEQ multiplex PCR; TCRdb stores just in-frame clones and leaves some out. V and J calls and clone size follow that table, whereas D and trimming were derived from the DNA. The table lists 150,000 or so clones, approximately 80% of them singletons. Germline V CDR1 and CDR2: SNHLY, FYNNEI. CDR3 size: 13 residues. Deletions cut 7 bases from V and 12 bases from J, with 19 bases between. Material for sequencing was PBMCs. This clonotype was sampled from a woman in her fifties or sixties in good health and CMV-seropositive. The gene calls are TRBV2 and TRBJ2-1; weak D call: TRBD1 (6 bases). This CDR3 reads CASTAGDVGLQFF. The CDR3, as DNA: TGTGCCAGCACGGCAGGGGATGTTGGTTTGCAGTTCTTC.